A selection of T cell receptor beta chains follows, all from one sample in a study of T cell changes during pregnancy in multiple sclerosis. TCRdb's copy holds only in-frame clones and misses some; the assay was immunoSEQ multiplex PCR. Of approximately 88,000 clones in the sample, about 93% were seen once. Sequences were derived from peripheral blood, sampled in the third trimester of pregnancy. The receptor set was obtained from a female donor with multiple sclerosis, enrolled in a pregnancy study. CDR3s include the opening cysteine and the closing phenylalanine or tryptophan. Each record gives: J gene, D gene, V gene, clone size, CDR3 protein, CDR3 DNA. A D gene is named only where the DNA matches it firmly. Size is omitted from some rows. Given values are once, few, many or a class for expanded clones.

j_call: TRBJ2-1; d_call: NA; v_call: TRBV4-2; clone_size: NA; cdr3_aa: CASSLGGEQFF; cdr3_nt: TGTGCCAGCAGCCTAGGAGGGGAGCAGTTCTTC
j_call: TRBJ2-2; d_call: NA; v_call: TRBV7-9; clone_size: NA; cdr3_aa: CASSLTGNTGELFF; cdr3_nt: TGTGCCAGCAGCTTAACGGGGAACACCGGGGAGCTGTTTTTT
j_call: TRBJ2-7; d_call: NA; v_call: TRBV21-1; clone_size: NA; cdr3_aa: CASSRNNCGDRGTLYEQYF; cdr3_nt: TGTGCCAGCAGCAGAAACAATTGCGGAGACAGGGGTACTCTCTACGAGCAGTACTTC
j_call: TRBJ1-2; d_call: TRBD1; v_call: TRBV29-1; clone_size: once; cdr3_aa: CSDRREGQGARGYTF; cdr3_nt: TGCAGCGACCGGAGGGAAGGACAGGGGGCGCGAGGCTACACCTTC
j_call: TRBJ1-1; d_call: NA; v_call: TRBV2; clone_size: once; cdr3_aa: CASSEAGVWVNTEAFF; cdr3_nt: TGTGCCAGCAGTGAAGCAGGGGTCTGGGTGAACACTGAAGCTTTCTTT
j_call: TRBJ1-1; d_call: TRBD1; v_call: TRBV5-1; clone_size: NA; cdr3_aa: CASSLKTGGRTEAFF; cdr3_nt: TGCGCCAGCAGCTTGAAAACAGGGGGACGGACTGAAGCTTTCTTT
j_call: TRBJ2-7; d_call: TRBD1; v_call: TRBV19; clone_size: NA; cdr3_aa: CASSIAGTAYEQYF; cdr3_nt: TGTGCCAGTAGTATAGCCGGGACAGCCTACGAGCAGTACTTC
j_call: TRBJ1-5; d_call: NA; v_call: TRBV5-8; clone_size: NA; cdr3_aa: CASSFLSGWSNQPQHF; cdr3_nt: TGTGCCAGCAGCTTCTTGTCAGGATGGAGCAATCAGCCCCAGCATTTT
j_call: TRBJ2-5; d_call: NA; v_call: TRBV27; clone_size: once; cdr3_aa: CASSSGFQETQYF; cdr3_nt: TGTGCCAGCAGTTCGGGTTTTCAAGAGACCCAGTACTTC
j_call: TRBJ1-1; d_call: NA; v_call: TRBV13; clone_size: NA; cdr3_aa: CASSHGQYNTEAFF; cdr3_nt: TGTGCCAGCAGCCATGGACAGTACAACACTGAAGCTTTCTTT
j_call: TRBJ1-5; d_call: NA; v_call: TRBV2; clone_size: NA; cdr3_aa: CASSEKKGRGQPQHF; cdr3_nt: TGTGCCAGCAGTGAAAAGAAGGGTAGGGGTCAGCCCCAGCATTTT
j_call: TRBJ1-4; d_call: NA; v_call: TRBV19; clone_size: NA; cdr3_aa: CASSYPESEKLFF; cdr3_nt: TGTGCCAGTAGTTACCCAGAAAGTGAAAAACTGTTTTTT
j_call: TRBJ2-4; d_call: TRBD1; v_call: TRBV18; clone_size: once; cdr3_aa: CASSPLPPQGTLAKNIQYF; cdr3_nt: TGTGCCAGCTCACCACTCCCGCCACAGGGGACGCTAGCCAAAAACATTCAGTACTTC
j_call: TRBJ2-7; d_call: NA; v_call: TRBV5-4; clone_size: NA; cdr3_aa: CASSPPGEPHEQYF; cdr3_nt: TGTGCCAGCAGCCCCCCGGGGGAACCCCACGAGCAGTACTTC
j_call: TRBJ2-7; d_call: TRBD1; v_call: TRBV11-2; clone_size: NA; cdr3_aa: CASRPPTGTGAYEQYF; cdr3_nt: TGTGCCAGCAGACCCCCCACCGGGACAGGGGCCTACGAGCAGTACTTC
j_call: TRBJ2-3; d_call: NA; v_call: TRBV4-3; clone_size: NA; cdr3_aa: CASSQERAGTDTQYF; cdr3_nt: TGCGCCAGCAGCCAAGAGAGGGCCGGCACAGATACGCAGTATTTT
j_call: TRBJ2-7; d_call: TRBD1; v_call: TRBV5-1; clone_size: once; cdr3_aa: CASSLSFRTGVDEQYF; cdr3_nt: TGCGCCAGCAGCTTGAGTTTTCGGACAGGGGTGGACGAGCAGTACTTC
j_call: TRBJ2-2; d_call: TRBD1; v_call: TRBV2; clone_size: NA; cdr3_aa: CASRVDRVTGELFF; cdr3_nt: TGTGCCAGCAGAGTCGACAGGGTTACCGGGGAGCTGTTTTTT
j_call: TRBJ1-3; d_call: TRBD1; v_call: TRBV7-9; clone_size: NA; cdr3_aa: CASSLAAGTGGDTIYF; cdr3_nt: TGTGCCAGCAGCTTGGCCGCCGGGACAGGGGGCGACACCATATATTTT
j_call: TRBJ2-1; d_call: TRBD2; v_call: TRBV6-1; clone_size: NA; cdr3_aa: CASSEYGGGAYNEQFF; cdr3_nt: TGTGCCAGCAGTGAATATGGGGGAGGGGCCTACAATGAGCAGTTCTTC
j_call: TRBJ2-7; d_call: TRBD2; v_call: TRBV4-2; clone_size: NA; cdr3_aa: CASSQGGAGSLYEQYF; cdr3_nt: TGTGCCAGCAGCCAAGGAGGAGCGGGAAGTCTCTACGAGCAGTACTTC
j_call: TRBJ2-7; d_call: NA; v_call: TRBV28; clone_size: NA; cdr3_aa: CASSLGWQNEQYF; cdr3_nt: TGTGCCAGCAGTTTAGGCTGGCAGAACGAGCAGTACTTC
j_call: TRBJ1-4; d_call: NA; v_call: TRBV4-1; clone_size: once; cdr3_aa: CASSQLAGPNEKLFF; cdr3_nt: TGCGCCAGCAGCCAATTGGCGGGGCCGAATGAAAAACTGTTTTTT